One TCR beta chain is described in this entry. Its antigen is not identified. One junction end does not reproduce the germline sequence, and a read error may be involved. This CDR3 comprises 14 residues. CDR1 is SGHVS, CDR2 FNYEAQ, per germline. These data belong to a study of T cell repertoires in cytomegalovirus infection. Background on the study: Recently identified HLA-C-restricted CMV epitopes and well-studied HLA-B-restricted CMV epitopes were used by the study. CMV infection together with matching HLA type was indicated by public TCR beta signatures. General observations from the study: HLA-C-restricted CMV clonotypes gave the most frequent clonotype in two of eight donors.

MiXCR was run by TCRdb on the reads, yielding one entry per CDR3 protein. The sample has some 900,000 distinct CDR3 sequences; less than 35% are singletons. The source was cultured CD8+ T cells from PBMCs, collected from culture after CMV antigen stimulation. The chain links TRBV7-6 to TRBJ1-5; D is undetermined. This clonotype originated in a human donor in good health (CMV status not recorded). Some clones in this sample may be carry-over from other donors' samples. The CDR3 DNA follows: TGTGCCAGCAGCTTAGACAGCCGCAATCAGTCCCAGCATTTT. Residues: CASSLDSRNQSQHF. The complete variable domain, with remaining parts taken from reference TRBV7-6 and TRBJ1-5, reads GAGVSQSPRYKVTKRGQDVALRCDPISGHVSLYWYRQALGQGPEFLTYFNYEAQQDKSGLPNDRFSAERPEGSISTLTIQRTEQRDSAMYRCASSLDSRNQSQHFGDGTRLSIL.